This passage covers 20 T cell receptor beta chains from one sample sequenced in a study of blood T cell repertoires in COVID-19. The protocol was immunoSEQ multiplex PCR, while the TCRdb copy is restricted to in-frame clones and leaves out a portion. The repertoire holds over 400,000 clones, with roughly 85% as singletons. Sequencing was done on a sample of peripheral blood. Every receptor here comes from a human donor in a cohort sampled during active COVID-19.

Note on this clone: A junction end diverges from the germline sequence, so it may reflect a read error. The chain couples TRBV19 to TRBJ2-6; D ambiguous. This CDR3 comprises 14 residues. Germline V gives CDR1 LNHDA, CDR2 SQIVND (reference sequence). CDR3 protein: CASNSYSRANVLTF. The CDR3 DNA reads TGTGCCAGTAACTCGTACTCTCGGGCCAACGTCCTGACTTTC.

CDR3 bases: TGCGCCAGCAGCCAGGTTTCGCGGATAGCCCTGGGTACCGAGCAGTACTTC. Its protein is CASSQVSRIALGTEQYF. The V call is TRBV4-1, the J call TRBJ2-7; no definite D call. Germline V lookup: CDR1 MGHRA, CDR2 YSYEKL. The V end lost 3 bases, the J end lost 6 bases, and 24 bases lay between the germline ends. The CDR3 length is 17 residues.

This rearrangement joins TRBV7-3 to TRBJ2-5; 8 bases match TRBD1. The CDR3 length is 15 residues. Trimming cost V 5 bases and J 2 bases; bases outside gene matches: 7. Germline CDR1 SGHTA, CDR2 FQGTGA. This CDR3 is CASSHGQGRQETQYF. CDR3 in DNA: TGTGCCAGCAGCCATGGACAGGGACGTCAAGAGACCCAGTACTTC.

This chain joins TRBV19 and TRBJ1-3; D gene uncertain. Germline CDR1 reads LNHDA; CDR2 reads SQIVND (reference sequence). The CDR3 sequence is 14 residues long. Between the trimmed V and J ends, which lost 7 bases and 0 bases, there was a span of 10 bases. The CDR3 protein is CASTSTSSGNTIYF. DNA of the CDR3: TGTGCCAGTACCTCGACAAGCTCTGGAAACACCATATATTTT. Filled out from reference TRBV19 and TRBJ1-3, the complete variable domain reads DGGITQSPKYLFRKEGQNVTLSCEQNLNHDAMYWYRQDPGQGLRLIYYSQIVNDFQKGDIAEGYSVSREKKESFPLTVTSAQKNPTAFYLCASTSTSSGNTIYFGEGSWLTVV.

The chain uses TRBV12-3 or TRBV12-4 and TRBJ1-6; no firm D call. The CDR3 covers 13 residues. V lost 6 bases and J lost 10, with 13 bases in between. CDR3: CASSRIQKSPLHF. In nucleotides, the CDR3 is TGTGCCAGCAGCCGGATACAGAAGTCACCCCTCCACTTT.

This clone was picked up a small number of times. This chain uses TRBV7-9 with TRBJ1-6, with D perhaps TRBD1 (6 bases). CDR1 SEHNR and CDR2 FQNEAQ come from the germline V gene (reference sequence). This CDR3 comprises 13 residues. The V gene lost 5 bases and the J gene lost 7 bases, with 9 bases spanning the gap. The CDR3 bases are TGTGCCAGCAGCCAACAGGGAAATTCACCCCTCCACTTT. It translates to CASSQQGNSPLHF.

This clone appeared once. The chain is built from TRBV28 and TRBJ2-1, with D tentatively TRBD2 (5 bases). Trimming removed 5 bases at V and 15 bases at J, with 17 bases between. Germline V gives CDR1 MDHEN, CDR2 SYDVKM. The CDR3 has 12 amino acids. The CDR3 protein is CASSLDPSPRFF. CDR3 in DNA: TGTGCCAGCAGTCTCGACCCTAGCCCCAGGTTCTTC.

The chain uses TRBV7-2 and TRBJ2-1, with TRBD2 identical over 11 bases. Unmatched junction bases numbered 3, after V lost 2 bases and J lost 3 bases. This CDR3 has 16 residues. The germline V gene has CDR1 SGHTA and CDR2 FQGNSA. The CDR3 nucleotides are TGTGCCAGCAGCTTACAGCTAGCGGGAGGCTACAATGAGCAGTTCTTC. Encoded protein: CASSLQLAGGYNEQFF.

V is TRBV30 and J is TRBJ2-7; 7 bases are a match to TRBD1. The CDR3 sequence is 14 residues long. From germline, CDR1 is GTSNPN and CDR2 SVGIG (reference sequence). The ends lost 4 bases at V and 1 base at J; junction bases unmatched: 7. For the CDR3, the DNA is TGTGCCTGGAACGACAGGGTAGGGTCCTACGAGCAGTACTTC. This encodes CAWNDRVGSYEQYF.

The CDR3 region is CASSMGQGVYGYTF. CDR3 coding DNA: TGTGCCAGTAGTATGGGACAGGGGGTCTATGGCTACACCTTC. V usage is TRBV19 and J usage is TRBJ1-2, with TRBD1 matching over 11 bases. Per germline, CDR1 LNHDA and CDR2 SQIVND (reference sequence). The CDR3 loop spans 14 amino acids. The trim removed 3 bases at V and 4 bases at J, leaving 1 base unmatched.

The chain combines TRBV6-2 or TRBV6-3 with TRBJ2-3; D is possibly TRBD2 (6 bases). CDR1 is MNHEY and CDR2 is SVGEGT in the germline V gene. The CDR3 spans 16 residues. The V gene lost 2 bases and the J gene lost 2 bases, with 14 bases spanning the gap. CDR3 loop: CASSYEQRAYTDTQYF. The CDR3 coding sequence is TGTGCCAGCAGTTACGAGCAGCGGGCTTACACAGATACGCAGTATTTT.

The chain recombines TRBV28 with TRBJ2-7; D might be TRBD1 (5 bases). CDR1 and CDR2 from the germline V gene are MDHEN and SYDVKM. Trimming stripped 3 bases from V and 3 bases from J, with 12 bases between. The CDR3 loop spans 14 amino acids. CDR3 residues: CASSFTTVGYEQYF. In DNA form, the CDR3 reads TGTGCCAGCAGTTTTACGACAGTGGGCTACGAGCAGTACTTC. The variable domain in full, completed from reference TRBV28 and TRBJ2-7, reads DVKVTQSSRYLVKRTGEKVFLECVQDMDHENMFWYRQDPGLGLRLIYFSYDVKMKEKGDIPEGYSVSREKKERFSLILESASTNQTSMYLCASSFTTVGYEQYFGPGTRLTVT.

The chain recombines TRBV9 with TRBJ2-1; 10 bases agree with TRBD2. The V segment lost 4 bases and the J segment 5 bases; nucleotides outside the gene matches: 9. Germline lookup yields CDR1 SGDLS and CDR2 YYNGEE. This CDR3 comprises 16 residues. The CDR3 protein is CASSLTSGRADNEQFF. The CDR3 DNA reads as TGTGCCAGCAGCCTAACAAGCGGGAGGGCCGACAATGAGCAGTTCTTC.

The chain employs TRBV20-1 and TRBJ2-1; 12 bases map to TRBD2. The trim removed 3 bases at V and 6 bases at J, leaving 12 bases unmatched. Germline V lookup: CDR1 DFQATT, CDR2 SNEGSKA (reference sequence). The CDR3 sequence is 17 residues long. Here the CDR3 reads CSASASGRASLFNEQFF. In DNA form, the CDR3 reads TGCAGTGCTAGTGCTAGCGGGAGGGCCTCTTTGTTCAATGAGCAGTTCTTC.

The rearrangement joins TRBV5-4 to TRBJ1-1; D is possibly TRBD1 (6 bases). Germline lookup yields CDR1 SGHNT and CDR2 YYREEE (reference sequence). V was shortened by 1 base and J by 0 bases, with 13 bases between the two germline ends. The CDR3 totals 16 residues. For the CDR3, the DNA is TGTGCCAGCAGCTTGACGGCAGGGGCGGTGAACACTGAAGCTTTCTTT. Its translation: CASSLTAGAVNTEAFF.

The J gene is TRBJ1-4, the V gene TRBV5-6, with 9 nucleotides matching TRBD1. Germline V gene data show CDR1 as SGHDT and CDR2 as YYEEEE. CDR3 length: 16 amino acids. V trimming: 5 bases; J trimming: 5 bases; junction bases outside the gene matches: 10. This chain's CDR3 is CASSSTGGGDNEKLFF. As DNA, the CDR3 is TGTGCCAGCAGTTCAACAGGGGGCGGTGACAATGAAAAACTGTTTTTT.

CDR3 sequence (DNA): TGTGCCAGTAGTACCCTGAGGGATTGGACAGGGGCGAACACTGAAGCTTTCTTT. Protein: CASSTLRDWTGANTEAFF. The chain is built from TRBV19 and TRBJ1-1; 9 bases agree with TRBD1. V was pared by 4 bases and J by 1 base, with 13 bases of the junction left unmatched. CDR3 length equals 18 residues. CDR1 is LNHDA, CDR2 SQIVND, per germline (reference sequence).

This chain links TRBV19 with TRBJ2-1; 14 positions agree with TRBD2. CDR1 is LNHDA, CDR2 SQIVND, per germline (reference sequence). The CDR3 contains 16 residues. V was clipped by 3 bases and J by 7 bases; unmatched bases: 5. CDR3 coding DNA: TGTGCCAGTAGTATTGGGACTAGCGGGGGCAAAAATGAGCAGTTCTTC. Its translation is CASSIGTSGGKNEQFF. Based on the CDR3 plus reference TRBV19 and TRBJ2-1, the full variable domain is DGGITQSPKYLFRKEGQNVTLSCEQNLNHDAMYWYRQDPGQGLRLIYYSQIVNDFQKGDIAEGYSVSREKKESFPLTVTSAQKNPTAFYLCASSIGTSGGKNEQFFGPGTRLTVL.

V gene TRBV7-3 combines with J gene TRBJ1-1, with D unclear. Trimming left V 1 base short and J 0 bases short, with 9 bases between. Germline lookup yields CDR1 SGHTA and CDR2 FQGTGA. CDR3 size: 15 residues. CDR3 nucleotides: TGTGCCAGCAGCTTAATTGCCGGTATGAACACTGAAGCTTTCTTT. Its protein product is CASSLIAGMNTEAFF.

This chain uses TRBV28 with TRBJ1-1; tentative D call: TRBD1 (5 bases). The CDR3 covers 16 residues. Deletions cut 6 bases from V and 1 base from J, with 18 bases between. Germline V gene lookup returns CDR1 MDHEN and CDR2 SYDVKM. CDR3 loop: CASRPFGGGQNTEAFF. CDR3 bases: TGTGCCAGCAGACCCTTCGGGGGAGGGCAGAACACTGAAGCTTTCTTT.